The TCR beta chain under discussion was sequenced for a study of T cell repertoires in ileal Crohn's disease. CDR1 and CDR2 (germline): LGHNA, YNFKEQ. The CDR3 loop spans 15 amino acids. The V and J ends lost 1 base and 4 bases respectively, with 11 bases between them. Using immunoSEQ multiplex PCR, the repertoire was profiled, and TCRdb retains in-frame clones only, with some absent. The sample contains fewer than 6,500 clones, around 86% of which appear only once. The sequence derives from an adult with Crohn's disease. This chain uses TRBV4-2 with TRBJ2-4; D tentatively reads TRBD1 or TRBD2 (5 bases each). Sequencing used ileal tissue. The CDR3 region has the DNA TGTGCCAGCAGCCAAGTCTGGGACCCTAAAAACATTCAGTACTTC. This translates into CASSQVWDPKNIQYF.